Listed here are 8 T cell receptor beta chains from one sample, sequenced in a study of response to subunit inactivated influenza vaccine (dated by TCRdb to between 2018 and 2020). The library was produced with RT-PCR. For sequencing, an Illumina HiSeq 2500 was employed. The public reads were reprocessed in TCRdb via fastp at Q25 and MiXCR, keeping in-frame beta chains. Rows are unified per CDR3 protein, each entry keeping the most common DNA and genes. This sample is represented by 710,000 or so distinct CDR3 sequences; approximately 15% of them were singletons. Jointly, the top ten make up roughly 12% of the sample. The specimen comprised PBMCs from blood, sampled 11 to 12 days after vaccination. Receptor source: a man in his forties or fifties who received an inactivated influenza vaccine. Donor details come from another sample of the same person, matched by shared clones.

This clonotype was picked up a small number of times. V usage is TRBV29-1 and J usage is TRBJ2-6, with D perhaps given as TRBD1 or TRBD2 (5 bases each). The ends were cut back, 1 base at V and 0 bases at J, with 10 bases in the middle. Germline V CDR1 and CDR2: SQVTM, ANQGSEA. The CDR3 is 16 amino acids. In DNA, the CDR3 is TGCAGCGTTGAAGGGGACGGAGGCTCTGGGGCCAACGTCCTGACTTTC. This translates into CSVEGDGGSGANVLTF.

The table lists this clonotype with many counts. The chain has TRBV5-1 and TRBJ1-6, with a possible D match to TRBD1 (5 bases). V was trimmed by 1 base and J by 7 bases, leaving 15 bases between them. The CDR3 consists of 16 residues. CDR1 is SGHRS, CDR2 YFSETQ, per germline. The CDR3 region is CASSLHRGKGNSPLHF. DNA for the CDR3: TGCGCCAGCAGCTTGCACCGGGGCAAGGGGAATTCACCCCTCCACTTT. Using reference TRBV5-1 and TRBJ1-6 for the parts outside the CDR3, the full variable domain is KAGVTQTPRYLIKTRGQQVTLSCSPISGHRSVSWYQQTPGQGLQFLFEYFSETQRNKGNFPGRFSGRQFSNSRSEMNVSTLELGDSALYLCASSLHRGKGNSPLHFGNGTRLTVT.

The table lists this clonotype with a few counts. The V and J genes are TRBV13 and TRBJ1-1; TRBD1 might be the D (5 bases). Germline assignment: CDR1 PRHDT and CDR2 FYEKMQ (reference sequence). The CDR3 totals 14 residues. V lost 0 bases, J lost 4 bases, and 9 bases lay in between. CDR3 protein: CASSLGMTATEAFF. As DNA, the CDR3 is TGTGCCAGCAGCTTAGGCATGACAGCCACTGAAGCTTTCTTT.

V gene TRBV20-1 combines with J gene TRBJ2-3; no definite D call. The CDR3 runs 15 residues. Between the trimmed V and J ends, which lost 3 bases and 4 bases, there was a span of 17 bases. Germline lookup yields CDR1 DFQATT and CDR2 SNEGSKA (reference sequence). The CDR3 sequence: CSASAEAKAADTQYF. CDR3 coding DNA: TGCAGTGCTAGCGCAGAGGCTAAGGCGGCAGATACGCAGTATTTT.

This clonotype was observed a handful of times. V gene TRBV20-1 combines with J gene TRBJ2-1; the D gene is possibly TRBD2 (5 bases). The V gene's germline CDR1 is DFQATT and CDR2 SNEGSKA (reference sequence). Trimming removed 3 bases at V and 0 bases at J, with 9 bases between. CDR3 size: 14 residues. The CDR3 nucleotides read TGCAGTGCTAGTCCCAGCGGCTCCTACAATGAGCAGTTCTTC. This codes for CSASPSGSYNEQFF.

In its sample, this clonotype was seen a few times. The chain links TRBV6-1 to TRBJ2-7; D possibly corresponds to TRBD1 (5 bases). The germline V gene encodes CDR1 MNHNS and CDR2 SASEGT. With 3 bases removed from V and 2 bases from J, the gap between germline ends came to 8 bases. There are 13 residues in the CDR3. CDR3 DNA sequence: TGTGCCAGCAGTGACTGGACAACCTACGAGCAGTACTTC. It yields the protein CASSDWTTYEQYF.

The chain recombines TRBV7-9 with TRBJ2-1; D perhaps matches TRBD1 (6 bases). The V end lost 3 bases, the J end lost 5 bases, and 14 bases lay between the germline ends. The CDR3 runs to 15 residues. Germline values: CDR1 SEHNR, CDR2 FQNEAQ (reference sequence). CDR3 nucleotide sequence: TGTGCCAGCAGCTTTTATGGGACACAGAACAATGAGCAGTTCTTC. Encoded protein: CASSFYGTQNNEQFF.

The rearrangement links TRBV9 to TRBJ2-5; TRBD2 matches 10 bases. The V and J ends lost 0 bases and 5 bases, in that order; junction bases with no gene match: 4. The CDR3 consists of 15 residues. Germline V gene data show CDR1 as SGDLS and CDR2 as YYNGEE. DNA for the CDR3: TGTGCCAGCAGCGTAGACAGCGGGAGGGCGGAGACCCAGTACTTC. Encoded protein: CASSVDSGRAETQYF.